A single sample gave rise to the 11 T cell receptor beta chains below, sequenced in a study of cytomegalovirus exposure and HLA in healthy donors. Primers included in the PCR were 60 Vbeta and 13 Jbeta primers. The assay was immunoSEQ multiplex PCR, and TCRdb's table has in-frame clones only and misses some. This sample carries about 140,000 clones, 70% to 85% of them seen once, and the ten largest clones take approximately 1.9%. Source material: PBMCs. The receptors stem from a woman in her thirties or forties in good health and CMV-seronegative.

This chain uses TRBV9 with TRBJ2-1; D is possibly TRBD1 (6 bases). CDR1 is SGDLS and CDR2 is YYNGEE in the germline V gene. The V end was cut by 6 bases, the J end by 1 base, with 11 bases between. The CDR3 totals 14 residues. The CDR3 DNA follows: TGTGCCAGCACCCTCGGACAGTCCTACAATGAGCAGTTCTTC. This gives the protein CASTLGQSYNEQFF.

The rearrangement joins TRBV4-3 to TRBJ1-6; TRBD1 aligns across 7 bases. The CDR3 contains 15 residues. V was clipped by 0 bases and J by 10 bases; unmatched bases: 6. Germline V gene data show CDR1 as LGHNA and CDR2 as YSLEER. Here the CDR3 reads CASSQDTRGRSPLHF. As DNA, the CDR3 is TGCGCCAGCAGCCAAGATACAAGGGGGCGATCACCCCTCCACTTT.

This chain connects TRBV19 to TRBJ2-7; 8 bases map to TRBD2. Germline V gene data show CDR1 as LNHDA and CDR2 as SQIVND (reference sequence). V lost 9 bases and J lost 2; bases outside the gene matches: 9. The CDR3 runs to 14 residues. CDR3 protein: CASGGGQGPYEQYF. As DNA, the CDR3 is TGTGCCAGCGGGGGGGGGCAGGGCCCCTACGAGCAGTACTTC.

The chain couples TRBV7-2 to TRBJ2-4; no definite D call. CDR3 length: 14 amino acids. Germline V gene data show CDR1 as SGHTA and CDR2 as FQGNSA. Trimming took off 1 base at V and 5 bases at J, with 9 bases between the two ends. The chain's CDR3 is CASSLVGQENIQYF. CDR3 DNA: TGTGCCAGCAGCTTAGTGGGTCAGGAAAACATTCAGTACTTC.

This clone has more than one count but fewer than ten. The chain combines TRBV5-4 with TRBJ1-1; a possible D gene is TRBD1 (5 bases). Germline V gene data show CDR1 as SGHNT and CDR2 as YYREEE (reference sequence). The CDR3 consists of 14 residues. Trimming pared 4 bases from V and 0 bases from J, leaving 10 bases between. The CDR3 region has the DNA TGTGCCAGCAGCCTACCGGGGGTGAACACTGAAGCTTTCTTT. Its protein product is CASSLPGVNTEAFF.

The rearrangement joins TRBV11-2 to TRBJ2-7, with a tentative D call TRBD1 (6 bases). CDR1 SGHAT and CDR2 FQNNGV come from the germline V gene. V shed 4 bases and J shed 6 bases, with 16 bases lying between them. The CDR3 totals 14 residues. CDR3 sequence (DNA): TGTGCCAGCAGCTCCATACAGGGCACAGGCGAGCAGTACTTC. Its translation is CASSSIQGTGEQYF.

This clone has just one count. V and J are TRBV5-6 and TRBJ2-1; 8 bases are a match to TRBD2. Germline values: CDR1 SGHDT, CDR2 YYEEEE. This CDR3 has 16 residues. With V trimmed by 3 bases and J by 0 bases, 5 bases remained unmatched. The CDR3 spells CASSSYGTSSYNEQFF. CDR3 DNA: TGTGCCAGCAGCTCCTACGGGACTAGCTCCTACAATGAGCAGTTCTTC.

This chain's CDR3 is CASSFRQGAEKLFF. The CDR3 DNA reads as TGCGCCAGCAGCTTTCGACAGGGTGCGGAAAAACTGTTTTTT. The chain employs TRBV5-1 and TRBJ1-4, with 7 bases lining up with TRBD1. Germline V lookup: CDR1 SGHRS, CDR2 YFSETQ. The CDR3 covers 14 residues. The ends lost 2 bases at V and 8 bases at J; junction bases unmatched: 6.

The rearrangement uses TRBV6-6 and TRBJ2-7; weak D call: TRBD1 (6 bases). Per the germline V gene, CDR1 is MNHNY and CDR2 is SVGAGI (reference sequence). The CDR3 loop spans 15 amino acids. Trimming cost V 0 bases and J 0 bases, with 9 bases left between them. The CDR3 loop is CASSYSKGGSYEQYF. The CDR3 DNA sequence: TGTGCCAGCAGTTACTCGAAAGGGGGCTCCTACGAGCAGTACTTC.

This chain joins TRBV9 and TRBJ2-3, with 11 bases identical to TRBD2. Germline CDR1 and CDR2: SGDLS and YYNGEE. J lost 4 bases, V lost 2 bases, and 9 bases had no gene match. The CDR3 totals 17 residues. CDR3: CASSVGGTSGRADTQYF. The CDR3 bases are TGTGCCAGCAGCGTGGGGGGGACTAGCGGTAGGGCAGATACGCAGTATTTT.

V is TRBV6-1 and J is TRBJ1-5; the match to TRBD1 covers 11 bases. CDR3 length: 14 amino acids. J gave up 5 bases and V 7 bases, and 4 bases lay outside the gene matches. Germline CDR1 reads MNHNS; CDR2 reads SASEGT. In nucleotides, the CDR3 is TGTGCCAGCACGTCGGGACAGGGGGATCAGCCCCAGCATTTT. Translated: CASTSGQGDQPQHF.